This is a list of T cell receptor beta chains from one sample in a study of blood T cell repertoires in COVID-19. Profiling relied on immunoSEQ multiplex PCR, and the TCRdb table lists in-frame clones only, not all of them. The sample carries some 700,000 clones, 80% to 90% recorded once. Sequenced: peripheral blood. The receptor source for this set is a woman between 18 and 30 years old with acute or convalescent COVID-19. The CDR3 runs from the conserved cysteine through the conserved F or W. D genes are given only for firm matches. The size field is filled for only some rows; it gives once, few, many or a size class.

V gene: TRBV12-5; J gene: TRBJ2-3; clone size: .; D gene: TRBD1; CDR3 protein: CASGLGQGASDTQYF; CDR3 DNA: TGTGCTAGTGGTTTGGGACAGGGGGCTTCAGATACGCAGTATTTT
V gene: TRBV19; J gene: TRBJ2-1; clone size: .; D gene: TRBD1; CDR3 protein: CASSTPDRAKQFF; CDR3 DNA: TGTGCCAGTAGTACTCCCGACAGGGCGAAGCAGTTCTTC
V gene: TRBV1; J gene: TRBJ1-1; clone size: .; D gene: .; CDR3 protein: CTSSHRDRWNTEAFF; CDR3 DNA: TGCACCAGCAGCCACCGGGACAGATGGAACACTGAAGCTTTCTTT
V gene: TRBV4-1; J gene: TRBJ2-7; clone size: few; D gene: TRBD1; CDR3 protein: CASSQEPGQGFYEQYF; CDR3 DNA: TGCGCCAGCAGCCAAGAGCCGGGACAGGGTTTCTACGAGCAGTACTTC
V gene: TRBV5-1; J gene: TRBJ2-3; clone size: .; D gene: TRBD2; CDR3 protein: CASSPTSGPPGTQYF; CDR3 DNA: TGCGCCAGCAGCCCGACTAGCGGGCCTCCGGGGACGCAGTATTTT
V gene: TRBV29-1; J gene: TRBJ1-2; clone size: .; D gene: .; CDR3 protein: CSVVAANYGYTF; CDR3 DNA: TGCAGCGTTGTGGCAGCGAACTATGGCTACACCTTC
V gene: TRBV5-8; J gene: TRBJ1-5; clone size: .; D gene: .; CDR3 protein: CASSLAEPQHF; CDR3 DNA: TGTGCCAGCAGCTTGGCGGAGCCCCAGCATTTT
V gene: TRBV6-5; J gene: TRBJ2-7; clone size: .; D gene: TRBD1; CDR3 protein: CASSYSGQGKYYEQYF; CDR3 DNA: TGTGCCAGCAGTTACTCAGGACAGGGGAAGTACTACGAGCAGTACTTC
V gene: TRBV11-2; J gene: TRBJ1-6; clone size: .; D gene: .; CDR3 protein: CASSGPSSRDSPLHF; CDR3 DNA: TGTGCCAGCAGCGGTCCCTCCAGCAGGGATTCACCCCTCCACTTT
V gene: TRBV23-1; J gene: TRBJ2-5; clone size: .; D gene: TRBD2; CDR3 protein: CASPPRRGGWETQYF; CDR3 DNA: TGCGCCAGCCCCCCCCGGCGGGGAGGGTGGGAGACCCAGTACTTC
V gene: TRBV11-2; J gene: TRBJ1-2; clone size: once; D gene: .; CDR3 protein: CASSLAAGTTSGYTF; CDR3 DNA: TGTGCCAGCAGCTTAGCAGCAGGGACAACTTCTGGCTACACCTTC
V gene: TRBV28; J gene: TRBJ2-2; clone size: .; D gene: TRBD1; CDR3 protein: CASSFDRVTGELFF; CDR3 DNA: TGTGCCAGCAGTTTCGACAGGGTCACCGGGGAGCTGTTTTTT
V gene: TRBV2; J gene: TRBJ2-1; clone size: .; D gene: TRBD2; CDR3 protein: CASRETSGGAYNEQFF; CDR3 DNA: TGTGCCAGCAGAGAGACTAGCGGGGGGGCCTACAATGAGCAGTTCTTC
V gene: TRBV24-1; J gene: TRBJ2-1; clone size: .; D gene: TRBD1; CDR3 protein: CATSDLQGANEQFF; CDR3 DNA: TGTGCCACCAGTGATCTACAGGGGGCAAATGAGCAGTTCTTC
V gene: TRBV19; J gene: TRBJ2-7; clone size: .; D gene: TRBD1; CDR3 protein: CANPTEGTGCHEQYF; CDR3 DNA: TGTGCCAACCCGACCGAAGGGACAGGGTGCCACGAGCAGTACTTC
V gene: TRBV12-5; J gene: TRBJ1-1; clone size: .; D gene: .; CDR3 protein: CASGAQGMNTEAFF; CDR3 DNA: TGTGCTAGTGGTGCTCAGGGCATGAACACTGAAGCTTTCTTT
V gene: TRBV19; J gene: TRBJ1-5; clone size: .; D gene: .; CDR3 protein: CASSTRDWGPGNQPQHF; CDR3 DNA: TGTGCCAGTAGTACCCGCGATTGGGGCCCCGGGAATCAGCCCCAGCATTTT
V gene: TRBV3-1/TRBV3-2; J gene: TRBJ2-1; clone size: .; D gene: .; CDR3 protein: CASSQTILPLGQFF; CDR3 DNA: TGTGCCAGCAGCCAGACTATTTTGCCCCTGGGGCAGTTCTTC
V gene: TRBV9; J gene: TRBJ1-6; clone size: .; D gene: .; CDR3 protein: CASSGGGVYNSPLHF; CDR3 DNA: TGTGCCAGCAGCGGTGGGGGGGTCTATAATTCACCCCTCCACTTT
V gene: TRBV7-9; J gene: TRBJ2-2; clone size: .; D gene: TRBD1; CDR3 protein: CASSPRSRTGSGELFF; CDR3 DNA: TGTGCCAGCAGCCCGCGTTCCCGGACAGGGTCCGGGGAGCTGTTTTTT
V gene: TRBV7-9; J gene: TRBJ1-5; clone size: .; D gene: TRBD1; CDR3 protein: CASTLDRGQGNQPQHF; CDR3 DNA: TGTGCCAGCACGCTAGACAGGGGCCAGGGTAATCAGCCCCAGCATTTT
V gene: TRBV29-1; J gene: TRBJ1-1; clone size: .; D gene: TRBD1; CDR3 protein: CSVRQGRENTEAFF; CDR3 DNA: TGCAGCGTGCGACAGGGAAGGGAGAACACTGAAGCTTTCTTT
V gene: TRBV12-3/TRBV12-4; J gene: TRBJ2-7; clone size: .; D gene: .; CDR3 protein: CASSWRDEQYF; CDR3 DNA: TGTGCCAGCAGTTGGCGGGACGAGCAGTACTTC
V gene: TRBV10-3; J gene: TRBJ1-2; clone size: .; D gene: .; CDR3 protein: CAIGGTNRLGYGYTF; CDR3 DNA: TGTGCCATCGGGGGGACGAACCGCCTGGGCTATGGCTACACCTTC
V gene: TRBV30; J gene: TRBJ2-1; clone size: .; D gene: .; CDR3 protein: CAWSVLEGREEQFF; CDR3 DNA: TGTGCCTGGAGTGTACTAGAGGGAAGGGAAGAGCAGTTCTTC
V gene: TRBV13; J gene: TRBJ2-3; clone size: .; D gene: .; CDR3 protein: CASSESTRGQYF; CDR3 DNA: TGTGCCAGCAGCGAGTCGACCCGGGGGCAGTATTTT
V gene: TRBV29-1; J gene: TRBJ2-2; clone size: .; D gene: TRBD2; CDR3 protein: CSAVYPGLAPGELFF; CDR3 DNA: TGCAGCGCCGTATATCCGGGACTAGCCCCCGGGGAGCTGTTTTTT
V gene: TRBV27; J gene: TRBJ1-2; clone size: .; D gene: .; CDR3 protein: CASSFLGSDYGYTF; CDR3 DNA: TGTGCCAGCAGTTTCTTGGGCAGTGACTATGGCTACACCTTC
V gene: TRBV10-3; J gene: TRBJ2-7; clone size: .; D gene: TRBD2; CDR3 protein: CAISGGLAGSSYEQYF; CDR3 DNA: TGTGCCATCAGTGGGGGACTAGCGGGTAGCTCCTACGAGCAGTACTTC
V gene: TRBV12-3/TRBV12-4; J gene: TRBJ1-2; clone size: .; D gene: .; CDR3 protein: CASREGTNEGYTF; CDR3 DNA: TGTGCCAGCAGGGAAGGGACAAATGAAGGCTACACCTTC
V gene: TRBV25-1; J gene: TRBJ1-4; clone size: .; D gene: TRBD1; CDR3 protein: CASSRGQAVNEKLFF; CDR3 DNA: TGTGCCAGCAGTCGAGGACAGGCTGTTAATGAAAAACTGTTTTTT
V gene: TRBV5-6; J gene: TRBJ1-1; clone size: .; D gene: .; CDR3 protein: CASSVQGLGTEAFF; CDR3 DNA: TGTGCCAGCAGCGTACAGGGCTTGGGCACTGAAGCTTTCTTT
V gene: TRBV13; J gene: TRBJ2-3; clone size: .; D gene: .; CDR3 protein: CASSFRRRGSTDTQYF; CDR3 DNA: TGTGCCAGCAGCTTCCGACGGAGGGGAAGCACAGATACGCAGTATTTT
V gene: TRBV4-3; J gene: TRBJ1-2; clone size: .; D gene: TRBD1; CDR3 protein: CASSQNLQGARGGYTF; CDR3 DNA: TGCGCCAGCAGCCAAAACCTACAGGGGGCGCGAGGGGGCTACACCTTC
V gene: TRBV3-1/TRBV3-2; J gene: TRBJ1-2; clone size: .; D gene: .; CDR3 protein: CASSQVPGFLYGYTF; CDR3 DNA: TGTGCCAGCAGCCAAGTTCCGGGGTTTCTCTATGGCTACACCTTC
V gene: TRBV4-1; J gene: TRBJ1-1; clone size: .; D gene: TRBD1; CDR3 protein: CASSQVVQGAYMNTEAFF; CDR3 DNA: TGCGCCAGCAGCCAAGTGGTACAGGGGGCCTACATGAACACTGAAGCTTTCTTT
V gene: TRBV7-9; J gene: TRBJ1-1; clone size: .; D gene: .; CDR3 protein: CASSLESGGAEAFF; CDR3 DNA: TGTGCCAGCAGCTTAGAGTCCGGAGGCGCTGAAGCTTTCTTT
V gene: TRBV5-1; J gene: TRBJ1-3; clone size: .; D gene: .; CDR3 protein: CASSPLRDSSSGNTIYF; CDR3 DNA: TGCGCCAGCAGCCCACTCCGCGACTCGTCCTCTGGAAACACCATATATTTT
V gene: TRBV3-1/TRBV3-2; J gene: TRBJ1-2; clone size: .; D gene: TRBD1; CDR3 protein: CASSYPGSEQGGGYTF; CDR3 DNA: TGTGCCAGCAGCTACCCTGGAAGCGAACAGGGGGGGGGCTACACCTTC
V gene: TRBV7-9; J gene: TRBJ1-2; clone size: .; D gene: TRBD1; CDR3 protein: CASSLGGTGGDGYTF; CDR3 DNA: TGTGCCAGCAGCTTAGGCGGGACAGGGGGCGATGGCTACACCTTC
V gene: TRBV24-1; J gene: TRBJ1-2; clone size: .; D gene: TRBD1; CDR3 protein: CATSDSDREGLGYTF; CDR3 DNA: TGTGCCACCAGTGATTCCGACAGGGAAGGGCTTGGCTACACCTTC
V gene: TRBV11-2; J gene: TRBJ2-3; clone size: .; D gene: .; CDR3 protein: CASSWLLTGTDTQYF; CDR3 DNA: TGTGCCAGCAGTTGGCTCCTCACGGGAACAGATACGCAGTATTTT
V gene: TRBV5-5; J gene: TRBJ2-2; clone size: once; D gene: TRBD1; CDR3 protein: CASSTDRANTGELFF; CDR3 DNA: TGTGCCAGCAGCACGGACAGGGCGAACACCGGGGAGCTGTTTTTT
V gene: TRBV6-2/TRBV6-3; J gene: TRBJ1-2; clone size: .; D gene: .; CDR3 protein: CASSSLDIYGYTF; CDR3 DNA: TGTGCCAGCAGTTCCCTTGACATCTATGGCTACACCTTC
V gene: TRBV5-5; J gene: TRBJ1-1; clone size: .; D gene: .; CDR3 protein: CASSSNTANTEAFF; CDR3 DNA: TGTGCCAGCAGTAGCAACACCGCGAACACTGAAGCTTTCTTT
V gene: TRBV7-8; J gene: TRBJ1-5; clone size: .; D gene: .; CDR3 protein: CASSLEGDLSNQPQHF; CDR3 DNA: TGTGCCAGCAGCTTAGAGGGGGACCTTAGCAATCAGCCCCAGCATTTT